This T cell receptor beta chain was sequenced for a study of naive and memory T cell subsets. This clonotype turned up a few times. V dropped 0 bases and J dropped 3 bases, with 18 bases sitting between them. The germline V gene has CDR1 KGHSH and CDR2 LQKENI. The CDR3 runs to 18 residues. The SP2 primer and nested alpha and beta constant region primers amplified ligated cDNA in four rounds. MiXCR, applied by TCRdb to the 5' RACE reads, yields one record per CDR3 protein. The sample lists 48,000 or so distinct CDR3 sequences, approximately 4.5% seen once, with more than 0.75% in the top ten. An oligonucleotide containing a UMI was ligated to the 3' end of TCR cDNA. Whole-blood samples were roughly 2.3 ml of peripheral blood from healthy adult volunteers. Cells were not sorted; total RNA input targeted roughly 1 to 1000 ng.

This sequence was found in a female donor in good health. V usage is TRBV18 and J usage is TRBJ2-4; D gene ambiguous. This CDR3 is CASSPPLGWFDFKNIQYF. In DNA form, the CDR3 reads TGTGCCAGCTCACCACCGCTGGGTTGGTTTGACTTCAAAAACATTCAGTACTTC.